This T cell receptor (beta chain) was observed in a study of PD-1 blockade in classical Hodgkin lymphoma. Exposure to brentuximab vedotin varied, and each patient had relapsed following autologous stem cell transplantation. From germline, CDR1 is SGHDN and CDR2 FVKESK. Trimming took 0 bases from V and 7 from J, leaving 9 bases between them. The CDR3 runs to 13 residues. Measured with immunoSEQ multiplex PCR; TCRdb has only the in-frame clones, and not every one. The sample contains about 6,600 clones, approximately 75% of which appear only once. V gene TRBV14 combines with J gene TRBJ1-2; D is ambiguous. The sequence was collected from a human donor with classical Hodgkin lymphoma. Source: peripheral blood mononuclear cells (PBMCs), taken at baseline. CDR3 in amino acids: CASSQDTGFGYTF. CDR3 nucleotide sequence: TGTGCCAGCAGCCAAGATACGGGGTTTGGCTACACCTTC.